A selection of T cell receptor beta chains follows, all from one sample in a study of stem cell transplantation in POMP-related autoinflammatory disease. Produced via immunoSEQ multiplex PCR; TCRdb's table is partial and in-frame only. The sample contains fewer than 30,000 clones, 80% to 85% of which appear only once. This specimen consisted of CD4+ T cells from PBMCs, obtained before stem cell transplantation. Every receptor here comes from a human donor with POMP-related autoinflammation and immune dysregulation (PRAID). The CDR3 runs from the conserved cysteine through the conserved F or W. D genes are given only for firm matches. Size is stated for part of the rows, as once, few or many counts, or as a class when the clone is expanded.

size,J,V,D,DNA,CDR3
once,TRBJ2-1,TRBV5-5,NA,TGTGCCAGCAGCTTCCCGGCCAATGAGCAGTTCTTC,CASSFPANEQFF
NA,TRBJ1-2,TRBV5-5,TRBD1,TGTGCCAGCAGTACCATCAGGGGGCTCAACTATGGCTACACCTTC,CASSTIRGLNYGYTF
NA,TRBJ2-7,TRBV30,NA,TGTGCCTGGAGCGCCCCTAATTTCTCCTACGAGCAGTACTTC,CAWSAPNFSYEQYF
NA,TRBJ1-4,TRBV7-9,NA,TGTGCCAGCAGCTTAAGACAGACCGAAAAACTGTTTTTT,CASSLRQTEKLFF
NA,TRBJ2-5,TRBV5-4,TRBD2,TGTGCCAGCAGCCAAGGACTAGCGGGAGGCCAAGAGACCCAGTACTTC,CASSQGLAGGQETQYF
NA,TRBJ2-2,TRBV27,NA,TGTGCCAGCAGTTCGCCGTGGGCCGGGGAGCTGTTTTTT,CASSSPWAGELFF
NA,TRBJ1-5,TRBV10-3,NA,TGTGCCATCAGTGAGTCCACAGACAATCAGCCCCAGCATTTT,CAISESTDNQPQHF
NA,TRBJ1-1,TRBV19,NA,TGTGCCAGTAGTCCGGGCAGCCTGAACACTGAAGCTTTCTTT,CASSPGSLNTEAFF
NA,TRBJ2-3,TRBV4-2,NA,TGTGCCAGCGGAACTAGCACTAGCACAGATACGCAGTATTTT,CASGTSTSTDTQYF
NA,TRBJ2-3,TRBV4-1,TRBD1,TGCGCCAGCAGCCAAGATTCAGGGGGCCCAGTAGATACGCAGTATTTT,CASSQDSGGPVDTQYF
NA,TRBJ1-2,TRBV30,NA,TGTGCCTGGAGTCCTAACGACCCACAGGGACACTTC,CAWSPNDPQGHF
NA,TRBJ1-3,TRBV20-1,NA,TGCAGTGCTCATTACGGAAACACCATATATTTT,CSAHYGNTIYF
NA,TRBJ2-1,TRBV6-1,TRBD2,TGTGCCAGCAGTGAAATGAGCGGGGTATACAATGAGCAGTTCTTC,CASSEMSGVYNEQFF
NA,TRBJ2-7,TRBV28,TRBD1,TGTGCCAGCAGACCCAACAGGGGGTCCCCCTTATCCTACGAGCAGTACTTC,CASRPNRGSPLSYEQYF
NA,TRBJ2-3,TRBV5-1,NA,TGCGCCAGCAGCCAAGGGGTGGCAGATACGCAGTATTTT,CASSQGVADTQYF
NA,TRBJ1-1,TRBV2,TRBD1,TGTGCCAGCAGGAGACAGGGGGCGTATGGAGCTTTCTTT,CASRRQGAYGAFF
NA,TRBJ2-3,TRBV5-4,NA,TGTGCCAGCAGCGTGACGGGTTACACGCAGTATTTT,CASSVTGYTQYF
NA,TRBJ2-3,TRBV6-1,TRBD2,TGTGCCATTCGGGGGGGCCGCACAGATACGCAGTATTTT,CAIRGGRTDTQYF
NA,TRBJ1-2,TRBV5-7,NA,TGTGCCAGCAGCGACGACGGGGGTCATGGCTACACCTTC,CASSDDGGHGYTF
NA,TRBJ2-5,TRBV2,NA,TGTGCCAGCAGTGCAGGGGCACCTCAAGAGACCCAGTACTTC,CASSAGAPQETQYF
NA,TRBJ1-5,TRBV6-6,NA,TGTGCCAGCAGTTACGGAGCTCCGGAGCCCCAGCATTTT,CASSYGAPEPQHF
NA,TRBJ2-3,TRBV7-6,TRBD2,TGTGCCAGCAGCTTGGACCGATTAGCGGGGGGCACAGATACGCAGTATTTT,CASSLDRLAGGTDTQYF
NA,TRBJ1-4,TRBV9,TRBD1,TGTGCCAGCAGCGCCGGACAGGGTAGTGAAAAACTGTTTTTT,CASSAGQGSEKLFF
once,TRBJ2-7,TRBV30,NA,TGTGCCTGGGGCCCCAGGCTAACAGCTTCCTACGAGCAGTACTTC,CAWGPRLTASYEQYF
once,TRBJ1-1,TRBV9,NA,TGTGCCAGCAGCGTCTCCCCGTTGAACACTGAAGCTTTCTTT,CASSVSPLNTEAFF
NA,TRBJ1-2,TRBV9,TRBD1,TGTGCCAGCAGCCCCCGGACAGGGGGCTATGGTGGCTACACCTTC,CASSPRTGGYGGYTF
NA,TRBJ1-4,TRBV28,TRBD1,TGTGCCAGCAGCGTCCCCCCGGGACAGGGGGCCGAAGGGCAATATGAAAAACTGTTTTTT,CASSVPPGQGAEGQYEKLFF
NA,TRBJ2-2,TRBV2,TRBD2,TGTGCCAGCAGAGCGGGGGATTGGCCCGGGGAGCTGTTTTTT,CASRAGDWPGELFF
NA,TRBJ2-7,TRBV28,NA,TGTGCCAGCAGCACCGGGGCCTACGAGCAGTACTTC,CASSTGAYEQYF
NA,TRBJ1-2,TRBV6-5,NA,TGTGCCAGCAGTTACTCCGATACAGGGCGGGACTATGGCTACACCTTC,CASSYSDTGRDYGYTF
NA,TRBJ2-5,TRBV2,NA,TGTGCCAGCAGAGGACAGCCACAAGAGACCCAGTACTTC,CASRGQPQETQYF
NA,TRBJ2-1,TRBV7-3,NA,TGTGCCAGCAGCTCACTCGCGGGGCTAGCCTACAATGAGCAGTTCTTC,CASSSLAGLAYNEQFF
NA,TRBJ1-1,TRBV7-9,NA,TGTGCCAGCAGCTTAGATGAGGGGAGGGGAGCTTTCTTT,CASSLDEGRGAFF
NA,TRBJ1-2,TRBV6-5,NA,TGTGCCAGCAGTTACATAGGGGGTGGCTACACCTTC,CASSYIGGGYTF
NA,TRBJ1-6,TRBV28,NA,TGTGCCAGCAGTTTATCAGGGAGTAAGAGTTCACCCCTCCACTTT,CASSLSGSKSSPLHF
NA,TRBJ1-3,TRBV25-1,TRBD1,TGTGCCAGCAGTGCCGGGACAGGGAGGTCTGGAAACACCATATATTTT,CASSAGTGRSGNTIYF
NA,TRBJ1-6,TRBV5-4,NA,TGTGCCAGCAGCCCCCCGGGGGGCAATTCACCCCTCCACTTT,CASSPPGGNSPLHF
few,TRBJ1-5,TRBV7-2,NA,TGTGCCAGCAGCTCCCAAGGGAATGCGGCGTTAGCCCAGCATTTT,CASSSQGNAALAQHF
NA,TRBJ1-2,TRBV5-1,NA,TGCGCCAGCAGCTTGGAACTAAACTATGGCTACACCTTC,CASSLELNYGYTF
NA,TRBJ2-1,TRBV10-1,TRBD2,TGCGCCAGCAGTGACATCCTTAGCGGGGGGGGCTACAATGAGCAGTTCTTC,CASSDILSGGGYNEQFF
NA,TRBJ2-3,TRBV15,TRBD1,TGTGCCACCAGCAGAGCGCCGGACAGGGCCATGTTAGATACGCAGTATTTT,CATSRAPDRAMLDTQYF
NA,TRBJ2-3,TRBV19,TRBD2,TGTGCCAGTACCCACGGGACTAGTATGGATACGCAGTATTTT,CASTHGTSMDTQYF
NA,TRBJ1-1,TRBV6-5,TRBD1,TGTGCCAGCAGGGGACAGGGGCCCACTGAAGCTTTCTTT,CASRGQGPTEAFF
NA,TRBJ1-4,TRBV6-5,NA,TGTGCCAGCAGTTACCAACAGGGTAATGAAAAACTGTTTTTT,CASSYQQGNEKLFF
NA,TRBJ2-5,TRBV7-2,TRBD2,TGTGCCAGCAGCTCGAGACTAGCGGAAGAGACCCAGTACTTC,CASSSRLAEETQYF
few,TRBJ1-5,TRBV7-2,NA,TGTGCCAGCAGCTGGACGGGGGATAGCAATCAGCCCCAGCATTTT,CASSWTGDSNQPQHF
NA,TRBJ2-7,TRBV6-1,TRBD2,TGTGCCAGCAGTGAGAGCGGGAGGTCCCTCGGGCAGTACTTC,CASSESGRSLGQYF
NA,TRBJ2-7,TRBV18,NA,TGTGCCAGCTCACCTGAACAGGATCGGTACTTC,CASSPEQDRYF
NA,TRBJ1-2,TRBV19,TRBD1,TGTGCCAGTACCCCAGGGGGATGGTATGGCTACACCTTC,CASTPGGWYGYTF
NA,TRBJ1-5,TRBV6-1,TRBD1,TGTGCCAGCAGTGACCGAGGGACAGGGGGCTTTCAGCCCCAGCATTTT,CASSDRGTGGFQPQHF
NA,TRBJ1-5,TRBV18,NA,TGTGCCAGCTCACCACAGACAGGCAATCAGCCCCAGCATTTT,CASSPQTGNQPQHF
NA,TRBJ2-7,TRBV10-3,TRBD2,TGTGCCATCAGTCGGACTAGCGGGAGTTACGAGCAGTACTTC,CAISRTSGSYEQYF
NA,TRBJ2-7,TRBV5-1,TRBD1,TGCGCCAGCAGCTTAGGACAGGGCTCCTACGAGCAGTACTTC,CASSLGQGSYEQYF
NA,TRBJ2-2,TRBV4-2,NA,TGTGCCAGCAGCCAAGACGGTCGGGGAAAAACTTCTGGGGAGCTGTTTTTT,CASSQDGRGKTSGELFF
NA,TRBJ2-6,TRBV16,TRBD1,TGTGCCAGCAGCCCCCTGAAGGGGGCCATAACCCTCTCTGGGGCCAACGTCCTGACTTTC,CASSPLKGAITLSGANVLTF
NA,TRBJ2-7,TRBV6-1,TRBD1,TGTGCCAGCAGTGAGGGGTGGGACAGTATCTACGAGCAGTACTTC,CASSEGWDSIYEQYF
NA,TRBJ1-2,TRBV28,NA,TGTGCCAGCGGTCTCGAGGTTCATGGCTACACCTTC,CASGLEVHGYTF
few,TRBJ1-3,TRBV2,NA,TGTGCCAGCGGTCTGGGGGGGACGGTGCTTGGAAACACCATATATTTT,CASGLGGTVLGNTIYF
once,TRBJ2-7,TRBV30,TRBD1,TGTGCCCGAGACAGGGGGCCACCCTACGAGCAGTACTTC,CARDRGPPYEQYF
NA,TRBJ2-3,TRBV2,NA,TGTGCCAGCAGCCCTACAGGGCCCCTCACAGATACGCAGTATTTT,CASSPTGPLTDTQYF